Below are 17 T cell receptor beta chains sequenced from a single sample in a study of T cell changes during pregnancy in multiple sclerosis. Here immunoSEQ multiplex PCR was the method, and the copy in TCRdb shows in-frame clones only, minus some. The data hold roughly 110,000 clones, with about 90% observed a single time. The sample consisted of peripheral blood, taken before pregnancy. The source of these receptors is a female donor with multiple sclerosis, enrolled in a pregnancy study.

This rearrangement joins TRBV6-4 to TRBJ2-3, with D maybe TRBD1 (5 bases). Germline V gives CDR1 MRHNA, CDR2 SNTAGT. Trimming took off 3 bases at V and 3 bases at J, with 13 bases between the two ends. The CDR3 runs to 15 residues. DNA of the CDR3: TGTGCCAGCAGTGAAGGCAGGGCGGCGACAGATACGCAGTATTTT. Translation: CASSEGRAATDTQYF.

The rearrangement joins TRBV7-9 to TRBJ2-4; the match to TRBD2 covers 9 bases. CDR3 length: 13 amino acids. The trim removed 1 base at V and 11 bases at J, leaving 3 bases unmatched. Germline lookup yields CDR1 SEHNR and CDR2 FQNEAQ (reference sequence). The CDR3 region is CASSLGERGVQYF. In DNA form, the CDR3 reads TGTGCCAGCAGCTTAGGCGAGCGGGGGGTTCAGTACTTC. Variable domain in full (rest from reference TRBV7-9 and TRBJ2-4): DTGVSQNPRHKITKRGQNVTFRCDPISEHNRLYWYRQTLGQGPEFLTYFQNEAQLEKSRLLSDRFSAERPKGSFSTLEIQRTEQGDSAMYLCASSLGERGVQYFGAGTRLSVL.

The chain couples TRBV10-3 to TRBJ2-7, with 8 nucleotides matching TRBD1. The CDR3 length is 13 residues. The junction had 3 bases not matched to a gene; V was cut back by 8 bases and J by 0 bases. Germline CDR1 reads ENHRY; CDR2 reads SYGVKD. The CDR3 DNA reads as TGTGCCATCGGGGGACAGGCCTCCTACGAGCAGTACTTC. Its protein is CAIGGQASYEQYF.

The genes are TRBV13 and TRBJ2-3; 8 bases are shared with TRBD2. The J segment lost 6 bases and the V segment lost 0 bases, leaving 11 bases of the junction unmatched. The CDR3 loop spans 17 amino acids. Per the germline V gene, CDR1 is PRHDT and CDR2 is FYEKMQ (reference sequence). The CDR3 nucleotides are TGTGCCAGCAGCTTAGGCTCCGGTAGCGGGGACCCCGATACGCAGTATTTT. As protein: CASSLGSGSGDPDTQYF.

The chain carries TRBV7-9 and TRBJ2-7, with 12 bases matching TRBD1. The CDR3 loop spans 15 amino acids. The germline CDR1 and CDR2 sequences are SEHNR and FQNEAQ (reference sequence). Trimming cost V 5 bases and J 5 bases; bases outside gene matches: 7. The CDR3 is CASSLRDRGQDEQYF. The CDR3 DNA reads TGTGCCAGCAGCCTTCGGGACAGGGGGCAAGACGAGCAGTACTTC.

The CDR3 coding sequence is TGTGCCAGCAGTTTCGTGGAGGGAGGTCCCAAACAATACAATGAGCAGTTCTTC. Protein product: CASSFVEGGPKQYNEQFF. The genes are TRBV27 and TRBJ2-1; possibly TRBD2 for D (6 bases). The V end was cut by 3 bases, the J end by 4 bases, with 22 bases between. This CDR3 is 18 amino acids long. Germline-derived CDR1 and CDR2 are MNHEY and SMNVEV (reference sequence).

V usage is TRBV18 and J usage is TRBJ1-3; 7 bases map to TRBD1. V was clipped by 4 bases and J by 2 bases; unmatched bases: 8. Germline V lookup: CDR1 KGHSH, CDR2 LQKENI. The CDR3 spans 16 residues. In DNA form, the CDR3 reads TGTGCCAGCTCACTCGGAGGGGGCAAAACTGGAAACACCATATATTTT. Residues: CASSLGGGKTGNTIYF. Variable domain in full (rest from reference TRBV18 and TRBJ1-3): NAGVMQNPRHLVRRRGQEARLRCSPMKGHSHVYWYRQLPEEGLKFMVYLQKENIIDESGMPKERFSAEFPKEGPSILRIQQVVRGDSAAYFCASSLGGGKTGNTIYFGEGSWLTVV.

The gene calls are TRBV5-6 and TRBJ2-5, with 8 positions matching TRBD1. V trimming: 2 bases; J trimming: 5 bases; junction bases outside the gene matches: 14. CDR1 and CDR2 (germline): SGHDT, YYEEEE. The length of the CDR3 is 17 residues. The DNA for the CDR3 is TGTGCCAGCAGCTTAAAAGCCGGGACAGGTCTGTACGAGACCCAGTACTTC. As protein: CASSLKAGTGLYETQYF. Based on the CDR3 plus reference TRBV5-6 and TRBJ2-5, the full variable domain is DAGVTQSPTHLIKTRGQQVTLRCSPKSGHDTVSWYQQALGQGPQFIFQYYEEEERQRGNFPDRFSGHQFPNYSSELNVNALLLGDSALYLCASSLKAGTGLYETQYFGPGTRLLVL.

This clone was counted between two and nine times. The rearrangement joins TRBV7-2 to TRBJ2-7; 10 bases are a match to TRBD1. Germline CDR1 reads SGHTA; CDR2 reads FQGNSA. With 1 base clipped from V and 6 bases from J, the junction kept 9 bases outside the gene matches. There are 16 residues in the CDR3. CDR3 sequence reads: CASSLGSWDRGSEQYF. The DNA for the CDR3 is TGTGCCAGCAGCTTAGGTTCCTGGGACAGGGGTTCCGAGCAGTACTTC.

The table lists this clone with a count of one. This sequence joins TRBV7-2 and TRBJ2-1; 7 bases align to TRBD2. The CDR3 runs to 14 residues. Looked up from germline, CDR1 is SGHTA and CDR2 is FQGNSA. J gave up 7 bases and V 3 bases, and 6 bases lay outside the gene matches. The CDR3 DNA reads as TGTGCCAGCAGCTTCGGGACTAACCGAAATGAGCAGTTCTTC. Encoded protein: CASSFGTNRNEQFF.

This clone was counted once. The chain carries TRBV19 and TRBJ1-5; D gene unclear. Germline CDR1 and CDR2: LNHDA and SQIVND (reference sequence). The germline V and J ends were trimmed by 5 bases and 4 bases, with 6 bases remaining between them. The CDR3 length is 12 residues. In DNA form, the CDR3 reads TGTGCCAGTAGTCCCTTGAATCAGCCCCAGCATTTT. Translating gives CASSPLNQPQHF. The variable domain in full, completed from reference TRBV19 and TRBJ1-5, reads DGGITQSPKYLFRKEGQNVTLSCEQNLNHDAMYWYRQDPGQGLRLIYYSQIVNDFQKGDIAEGYSVSREKKESFPLTVTSAQKNPTAFYLCASSPLNQPQHFGDGTRLSIL.

The V gene is TRBV5-1, the J gene TRBJ1-6, with a possible D match to TRBD1 (5 bases). There are 14 residues in the CDR3. Trimming took off 4 bases at V and 11 bases at J, with 16 bases between the two ends. Germline V lookup: CDR1 SGHRS, CDR2 YFSETQ. DNA of the CDR3: TGCGCCAGCAGCCTTCAGGGCACGGAGCCACCCCTCCACTTT. Protein product: CASSLQGTEPPLHF.

V is TRBV29-1 and J is TRBJ2-3, with D perhaps TRBD1 (5 bases). The germline gives CDR1 SQVTM, CDR2 ANQGSEA. The CDR3 loop spans 17 amino acids. V was cut by 7 bases and J by 2 bases, with 25 bases left in between. The CDR3 sequence is CSAAERQTRALTDTQYF. In nucleotides, the CDR3 is TGCAGCGCGGCAGAGAGGCAGACCAGGGCCCTCACAGATACGCAGTATTTT.

V gene TRBV27 combines with J gene TRBJ2-1; TRBD2 matches 13 bases. Germline CDR1 reads MNHEY; CDR2 reads SMNVEV (reference sequence). The CDR3 has 14 residues. J was trimmed by 4 bases and V by 8 bases; bases with no gene match: 2. The CDR3 nucleotides are TGTGCCAGCGGGGGACTAGCGGGGTACAATGAGCAGTTCTTC. Its protein product is CASGGLAGYNEQFF.

The gene calls are TRBV27 and TRBJ2-1, with TRBD1 matching over 8 bases. The CDR3 length is 15 residues. CDR1 and CDR2 from the germline V gene are MNHEY and SMNVEV (reference sequence). Trimming at V came to 5 bases and at J to 4 bases, leaving 7 bases not matched to a gene. This CDR3 reads CASSRTGGMYNEQFF. The CDR3 nucleotides are TGTGCCAGCAGTAGAACAGGGGGTATGTACAATGAGCAGTTCTTC.

The chain couples TRBV7-2 to TRBJ2-7; 8 bases map to TRBD2. V lost 1 base, J lost 4 bases, and 6 bases stayed unmatched. Germline loops: CDR1 SGHTA, CDR2 FQGNSA. The CDR3 runs to 15 residues. The CDR3 region has the DNA TGTGCCAGCAGCTTAGTTGGTTCGGGAGGGTACGAGCAGTACTTC. Its protein product is CASSLVGSGGYEQYF. Drawing the rest from reference TRBV7-2 and TRBJ2-7, the complete variable domain is GAGVSQSPSNKVTEKGKDVELRCDPISGHTALYWYRQSLGQGLEFLIYFQGNSAPDKSGLPSDRFSAERTGGSVSTLTIQRTQQEDSAVYLCASSLVGSGGYEQYFGPGTRLTVT.

The chain joins TRBV6-6 to TRBJ2-5, with D maybe TRBD2 (5 bases). Per germline, CDR1 MNHNY and CDR2 SVGAGI (reference sequence). Trimming stripped 0 bases from V and 3 bases from J, with 11 bases between. This CDR3 comprises 15 residues. The DNA of the CDR3 is TGTGCCAGCAGTTACTCGGAGGCCCGTGAAGAGACCCAGTACTTC. Translating it yields CASSYSEAREETQYF.